A selection of T cell receptor beta chains follows, all from one sample in a study of blood T cell repertoires in COVID-19. Generated by immunoSEQ multiplex PCR, the TCRdb table keeps only in-frame clones and is missing some. Here the sample spans around 62,000 clones, 80% to 90% being singletons. The specimen was peripheral blood. The receptors shown here come from a man aged 55 to 70 with acute or convalescent COVID-19. Both conserved end residues are part of each CDR3. D genes are given only for firm matches. The listing skips clone size in some rows; elsewhere it reads once, few, many or a size class.

clone_size	cdr3_length	v_call	j_call	d_call	cdr3_nt	cdr3_aa
-	13	TRBV7-2	TRBJ2-5	-	TGTGCCAGCAGCTTACTACTCCAAGAGACCCAGTACTTC	CASSLLLQETQYF
-	13	TRBV7-3	TRBJ2-1	-	TGTGCCAGCAGCCGCTTAGAGGTGGGTGAGCAGTTCTTC	CASSRLEVGEQFF
-	17	TRBV12-5	TRBJ2-5	TRBD1	TGTGCTAGTGGTTTGCCCCAGGAGGACAGGTACCAAGAGACCCAGTACTTC	CASGLPQEDRYQETQYF
-	15	TRBV19	TRBJ1-5	-	TGTGCCAGTAGTCCCACTAGTTTGGGCAATCAGCCCCAGCATTTT	CASSPTSLGNQPQHF
-	15	TRBV5-1	TRBJ1-4	TRBD1	TGCGCCAGCAGCGGGACCGGGACAGGGTTTGAAAAACTGTTTTTT	CASSGTGTGFEKLFF
-	17	TRBV4-3	TRBJ2-5	-	TGCGCCAGCAGCCAAGATCGGGGACAATCGTACCAAGAGACCCAGTACTTC	CASSQDRGQSYQETQYF
once	15	TRBV5-1	TRBJ1-6	-	TGCGCCAGCAGCGACGGGGGGACGCTTAATTCACCCCTCCACTTT	CASSDGGTLNSPLHF
few	14	TRBV27	TRBJ1-6	TRBD1	TGTGCCAGCAGTTTCACAGGGGGTATTTCACCCCTCCACTTT	CASSFTGGISPLHF
-	11	TRBV11-3	TRBJ1-2	-	TGTGCCAGCAGCGCAGGGGTTGGCTACACCTTC	CASSAGVGYTF
-	14	TRBV6-1	TRBJ2-6	-	TGTGCCAGCAGTGATTTTTTGGGACAACAAGACCTGACTTTC	CASSDFLGQQDLTF
-	16	TRBV28	TRBJ2-3	TRBD2	TGTGCCAGCAGTCCGTCGGGTCTAGCGGGAGTAGGTACGCAGTATTTT	CASSPSGLAGVGTQYF
-	14	TRBV3-1/TRBV3-2	TRBJ2-1	TRBD1	TGTGCCAGCAGCCCGGGACAGTACTACAATGAGCAGTTCTTC	CASSPGQYYNEQFF
-	16	TRBV7-9	TRBJ2-7	TRBD1	TGTGCCAGCAGCTTAGCAGGGACAGGGGGCACGAACGAGCAGTACTTC	CASSLAGTGGTNEQYF
-	12	TRBV6-2/TRBV6-3	TRBJ2-4	-	TGTGCCAGCAGTTACTCGCCGGGACAACAGTACTTC	CASSYSPGQQYF
-	15	TRBV15	TRBJ1-1	-	TGTGCCACCAGCCGGGAAGTAGGTTTGGACACTGAAGCTTTCTTT	CATSREVGLDTEAFF
-	14	TRBV9	TRBJ2-7	-	TGTGCCAGCAGCGGGGCCGCCTTGACGTGGGAGCAGTACTTC	CASSGAALTWEQYF
-	15	TRBV7-3	TRBJ2-7	-	TGTGCCAGCAGCTTAGCCGGGACTGAAGCCTACGAGCAGTACTTC	CASSLAGTEAYEQYF
-	16	TRBV7-9	TRBJ1-4	-	TGTGCCAGCAGCCTCCCCTGGGGAGCGGCTAATGAAAAACTGTTTTTT	CASSLPWGAANEKLFF
-	13	TRBV4-2	TRBJ2-7	TRBD2	TGTGCCAGCAGCTGGACTAGTAAAGACGAGCAGTACTTC	CASSWTSKDEQYF